This is a list of T cell receptor beta chains from one sample in a study of T-cell reconstitution after alpha-beta-depleted transplantation in children. TCRdb re-called the PCR reads with MiXCR, one entry per CDR3 protein. The table shows hundreds of thousands of distinct CDR3 sequences, with 9.5% to 15% occurring only once. The sequencing used PBMCs from the stem cell graft donor, collected from the stem cell graft. These receptors were obtained from a human donor who donated a stem cell graft to a child with acute lymphoblastic leukemia. Both conserved end residues are part of each CDR3. Each record gives: V gene, J gene, CDR3 length, CDR3 protein.

TRBV2	TRBJ2-3	12	CASRDDRGRAYF
TRBV29-1	TRBJ2-7	13	CSVLRDSSYEQYF
TRBV12-3/TRBV12-4	TRBJ1-6	14	CASSLGQPNSPLHF
TRBV5-5	TRBJ2-7	15	CASSLRPGGVAEQYF
TRBV5-6	TRBJ2-2	16	CASSPPGQGGTGELFF
TRBV7-2	TRBJ1-1	15	CASSLWAGSVTEAFF
TRBV12-3/TRBV12-4	TRBJ2-6	17	CASSSLARASGANVLTF
TRBV28	TRBJ2-7	12	CASSESDRGQYF
TRBV20-1	TRBJ1-1	11	CSWRGTLGAFF
TRBV20-1	TRBJ2-7	12	CSARDGSAEGDF
TRBV12-1	TRBJ2-7	12	CASSPPPYEQYF
TRBV27	TRBJ1-5	14	CAAGRLGGNQPQHF